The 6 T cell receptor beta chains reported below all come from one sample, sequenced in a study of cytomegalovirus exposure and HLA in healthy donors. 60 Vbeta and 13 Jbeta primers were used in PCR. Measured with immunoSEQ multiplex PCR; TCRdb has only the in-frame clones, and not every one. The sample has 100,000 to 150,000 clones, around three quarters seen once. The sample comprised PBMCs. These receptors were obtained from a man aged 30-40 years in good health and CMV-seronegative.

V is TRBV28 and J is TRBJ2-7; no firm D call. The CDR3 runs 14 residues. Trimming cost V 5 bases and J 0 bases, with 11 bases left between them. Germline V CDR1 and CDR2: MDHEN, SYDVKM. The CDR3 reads CASSPGLSSYEQYF. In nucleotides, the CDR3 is TGTGCCAGCAGTCCAGGTCTGAGCTCCTACGAGCAGTACTTC.

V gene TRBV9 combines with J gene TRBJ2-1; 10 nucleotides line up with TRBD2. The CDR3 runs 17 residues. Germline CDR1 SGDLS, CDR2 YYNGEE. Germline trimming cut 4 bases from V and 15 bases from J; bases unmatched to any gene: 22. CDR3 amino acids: CASSPSGLASGSFPPFF. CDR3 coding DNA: TGTGCCAGCAGCCCGTCAGGGTTAGCTAGCGGGAGTTTTCCCCCGTTCTTC. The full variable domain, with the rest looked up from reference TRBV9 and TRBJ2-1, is DSGVTQTPKHLITATGQRVTLRCSPRSGDLSVYWYQQSLDQGLQFLIQYYNGEERAKGNILERFSAQQFPDLHSELNLSSLELGDSALYFCASSPSGLASGSFPPFFGPGTRLTVL.

CDR3 in DNA: TGTGCCAGCTCACCATTTCCGACAGGGGACCCTTTGTCCCAGCATTTT. Translating gives CASSPFPTGDPLSQHF. The J gene is TRBJ1-5, the V gene TRBV18, with 8 bases that match TRBD1. This CDR3 has 16 residues. The V and J ends lost 2 bases and 11 bases, in that order; junction bases with no gene match: 14. The germline V gene has CDR1 KGHSH and CDR2 LQKENI.

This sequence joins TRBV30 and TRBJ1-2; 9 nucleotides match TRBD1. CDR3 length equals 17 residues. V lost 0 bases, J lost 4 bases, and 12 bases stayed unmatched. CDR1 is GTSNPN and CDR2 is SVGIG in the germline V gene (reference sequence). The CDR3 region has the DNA TGTGCCTGGAGTGTTATGGGACAGGGAAGGGTCGTCTATGGCTACACCTTC. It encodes CAWSVMGQGRVVYGYTF.

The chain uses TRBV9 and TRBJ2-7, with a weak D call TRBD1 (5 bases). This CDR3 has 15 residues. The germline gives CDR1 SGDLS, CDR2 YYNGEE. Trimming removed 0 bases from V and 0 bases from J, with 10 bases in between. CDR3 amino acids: CASSVEIGASYEQYF. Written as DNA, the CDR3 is TGTGCCAGCAGCGTAGAGATAGGGGCCTCCTACGAGCAGTACTTC. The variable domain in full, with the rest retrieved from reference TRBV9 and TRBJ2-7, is DSGVTQTPKHLITATGQRVTLRCSPRSGDLSVYWYQQSLDQGLQFLIQYYNGEERAKGNILERFSAQQFPDLHSELNLSSLELGDSALYFCASSVEIGASYEQYFGPGTRLTVT.

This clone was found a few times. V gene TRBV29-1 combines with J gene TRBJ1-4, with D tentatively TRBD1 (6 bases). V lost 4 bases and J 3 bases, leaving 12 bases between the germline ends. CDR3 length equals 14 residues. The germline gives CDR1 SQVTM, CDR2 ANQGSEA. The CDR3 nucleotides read TGCAGCGTTGTTCAGGGGATCCCTAATGAAAAACTGTTTTTT. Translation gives CSVVQGIPNEKLFF.